One sample yielded the 29 T cell receptor beta chains listed below, sequenced in a study of T cells in Graves' hyperthyroidism and ophthalmopathy (dated by TCRdb to the late 2010s). Preparation of the library involved multiplex PCR. The run used an Illumina HiSeq 2000. The TCR beta CDR3 regions were amplified from the RNA transcripts. For the first round of RT-PCR on the TCR CDR3, the HTBI primer set was used together with the Qiagen OneStep RT-PCR kit. TCRdb reprocessed the public reads (quality trimming at Q25 with fastp, clone calling with MiXCR) and kept in-frame beta chains. Every CDR3 protein is listed once, alongside the most common genes and DNA of its rows. In this sample the table shows approximately 200,000 distinct CDR3 sequences, 18% of which occur a single time. The top ten clonotypes cover roughly 44% of the sample. Sequenced material: blood. Receptors originate from a man aged 40-49 years with Graves' hyperthyroidism.

This clonotype was seen at least ten times. V is TRBV15 and J is TRBJ2-1, with TRBD1 identical over 8 bases. Germline-derived CDR1 and CDR2 are LNHNV and YYDKDF (reference sequence). The CDR3 consists of 13 residues. Trimming removed 6 bases from V and 6 bases from J; junction bases left unmatched: 4. CDR3 nucleotide sequence: TGTGCCACCAGGGGGACAGGAGCCAATGAGCAGTTCTTC. This gives the protein CATRGTGANEQFF.

The rearrangement uses TRBV6-1 and TRBJ2-1; 7 bases map to TRBD1. The length of the CDR3 is 16 residues. The J segment lost 0 bases and the V segment lost 6 bases, leaving 8 bases of the junction unmatched. The germline CDR1 and CDR2 sequences are MNHNS and SASEGT. The chain's CDR3 is CASRSDRANSYNEQFF. CDR3 nucleotide sequence: TGTGCCAGCAGATCAGACAGGGCGAACTCCTACAATGAGCAGTTCTTC.

This clonotype showed up just a few times. The chain carries TRBV6-2 or TRBV6-3 and TRBJ1-1; D gene ambiguous. CDR1 and CDR2 from the germline V gene are MNHEY and SVGEGT. V lost 7 bases, J lost 9 bases, and 12 bases lay in between. The CDR3 has 11 amino acids. The CDR3 DNA sequence: TGTGCCAGCATATTAGCCAAAAAAGCTTTCTTT. Residues: CASILAKKAFF.

This clonotype appeared many times. V gene TRBV19 combines with J gene TRBJ1-1; D might be TRBD1 (6 bases). This CDR3 has 14 residues. From germline, CDR1 is LNHDA and CDR2 SQIVND (reference sequence). V shed 3 bases and J shed 5 bases, with 13 bases lying between them. Here the CDR3 reads CASSIPGARTEAFF. For the CDR3, the DNA is TGTGCCAGTAGTATTCCGGGGGCGCGGACTGAAGCTTTCTTT.

V gene TRBV29-1 combines with J gene TRBJ1-6; possibly TRBD1 for D (5 bases). Trimming took off 7 bases at V and 9 bases at J, with 19 bases between the two ends. Germline V gene lookup returns CDR1 SQVTM and CDR2 ANQGSEA. This CDR3 comprises 14 residues. As DNA, the CDR3 is TGCAGCGCTAGAGGGAGGCCCGGGGGTTCACCCCTCCACTTT. As protein: CSARGRPGGSPLHF.

This clonotype was picked up many times. The chain has TRBV2 and TRBJ1-1, with TRBD1 as a possible D gene (5 bases). V was pared by 7 bases and J by 0 bases, with 9 bases between. The CDR3 is made up of 13 amino acids. Germline assignment: CDR1 SNHLY and CDR2 FYNNEI. The CDR3 protein is CASNRQMNTEAFF. CDR3 bases: TGTGCCAGCAATAGACAGATGAACACTGAAGCTTTCTTT.

This clonotype came up many times. The rearrangement uses TRBV5-1 and TRBJ2-5, with 15 bases aligning to TRBD2. Losses at the gene ends were 3 bases for V and 4 bases for J; bases not matched to a gene: 7. The CDR3 consists of 17 residues. Germline CDR1 is SGHRS and CDR2 is YFSETQ. CDR3 amino acids: CASSSYWTSGRGETQYF. In nucleotides, the CDR3 is TGCGCCAGCAGCTCGTACTGGACTAGCGGGAGGGGAGAGACCCAGTACTTC. Full variable domain (remainder filled in from reference TRBV5-1 and TRBJ2-5): KAGVTQTPRYLIKTRGQQVTLSCSPISGHRSVSWYQQTPGQGLQFLFEYFSETQRNKGNFPGRFSGRQFSNSRSEMNVSTLELGDSALYLCASSSYWTSGRGETQYFGPGTRLLVL.

The J gene is TRBJ2-5, the V gene TRBV5-1; 10 bases align to TRBD2. The germline V gene has CDR1 SGHRS and CDR2 YFSETQ. With 1 base clipped from V and 4 bases from J, the junction kept 1 base outside the gene matches. The CDR3 sequence is 14 residues long. The CDR3 sequence: CASSLQRGGETQYF. As DNA, the CDR3 is TGCGCCAGCAGCTTGCAGCGGGGGGGAGAGACCCAGTACTTC.

This clonotype occurred many times. The chain couples TRBV6-1 to TRBJ2-7, with D possibly matching TRBD1 (6 bases). Deletions cut 6 bases from V and 3 bases from J, with 12 bases between. Germline-derived CDR1 and CDR2 are MNHNS and SASEGT. The CDR3 has 13 residues. In nucleotides, the CDR3 is TGTGCCAGCAGCAGGGACACCTACTACGAGCAGTACTTC. This gives the protein CASSRDTYYEQYF.

Concerning this clonotype: This may be a read error, as it is one base from a much larger clone. The chain uses TRBV20-1 and TRBJ2-5; no definite D call. Germline lookup yields CDR1 DFQATT and CDR2 SNEGSKA (reference sequence). The CDR3 loop spans 13 amino acids. CDR3 in amino acids: CSARSEGGQTQHF. In DNA, the CDR3 is TGCAGTGCTAGAAGTGAAGGCGGCCAGACCCAGCACTTC.

A few counts support this clonotype. The V and J genes are TRBV7-2 and TRBJ1-1; D not resolved. This CDR3 region has 13 residues. The V and J ends lost 6 bases and 1 base respectively, with 9 bases between them. CDR1 SGHTA and CDR2 FQGNSA come from the germline V gene. CDR3: CASRVARNTEAFF. The CDR3 region has the DNA TGTGCCAGCAGGGTAGCGAGGAACACTGAAGCTTTCTTT. Based on the CDR3 plus reference TRBV7-2 and TRBJ1-1, the full variable domain is GAGVSQSPSNKVTEKGKDVELRCDPISGHTALYWYRQSLGQGLEFLIYFQGNSAPDKSGLPSDRFSAERTGGSVSTLTIQRTQQEDSAVYLCASRVARNTEAFFGQGTRLTVV.

As for this clonotype: A much larger clone differs from this one at a single base, so this may be a read error. The J gene is TRBJ2-5, the V gene TRBV20-1, with a possible D match to TRBD2 (6 bases). The V and J ends lost 5 bases and 9 bases respectively, with 19 bases between them. This CDR3 region has 13 residues. The germline gives CDR1 DFQATT, CDR2 SNEGSKA (reference sequence). CDR3 sequence reads: CSAPTPGATAQYF. CDR3 sequence (DNA): TGCAGTGCTCCCACGCCGGGAGCTACCGCCCAGTACTTC.

This clonotype was observed many times. The chain links TRBV20-1 to TRBJ2-5; 11 bases fit TRBD2. The V gene's germline CDR1 is DFQATT and CDR2 SNEGSKA (reference sequence). The CDR3 is made up of 15 amino acids. Trimming removed 5 bases from V and 5 bases from J; junction bases left unmatched: 10. CDR3 in DNA: TGCAGTGCTGTAGAGACTAGCGGGGCCGGGGAGACCCAGTACTTC. It specifies CSAVETSGAGETQYF.

This clonotype occurred many times. This chain connects TRBV20-1 to TRBJ1-5; D not certain. The CDR3 runs to 12 residues. Trimming removed 6 bases at V and 4 bases at J, with 10 bases between. Germline CDR1 is DFQATT and CDR2 is SNEGSKA (reference sequence). For the CDR3, the DNA is TGCAGTGCCAAGGACGGAAATCAGCCCCAGCATTTT. Translated: CSAKDGNQPQHF.

In its sample, this clonotype was seen many times. The chain joins TRBV28 to TRBJ2-5, with 13 bases aligning to TRBD2. V gave up 4 bases and J gave up 4 bases; unmatched junction bases: 12. The CDR3 has 18 residues. Germline CDR1 and CDR2: MDHEN and SYDVKM. The CDR3 sequence: CASSSAIGLAGVSETQYF. CDR3 in DNA: TGTGCCAGCAGTTCCGCAATCGGACTAGCGGGAGTGTCAGAGACCCAGTACTTC.

The chain carries TRBV11-2 and TRBJ1-6, with TRBD1 matching 7 bases. The CDR3 is 14 amino acids. V lost 4 bases to trimming and J lost 6 bases; unmatched junction nucleotides: 3. Per the germline V gene, CDR1 is SGHAT and CDR2 is FQNNGV. The CDR3 spells CASSSGQANSPLHF. CDR3 nucleotides: TGTGCCAGCAGCTCAGGACAGGCTAATTCACCCCTCCACTTT.

This clonotype has only a few counts. For the CDR3, the DNA is TGTGCCAGCCGGGAGCTGCCGCGGAATTCACCCCTCCACTTT. It is translated as CASRELPRNSPLHF. The chain links TRBV6-2 or TRBV6-3 to TRBJ1-6; no clear D. Trimming left V 8 bases short and J 7 bases short, with 15 bases between. Germline CDR1 and CDR2: MNHEY and SVGEGT. The CDR3 is 14 residues long.

With regard to this clonotype: Being one base from a much bigger clone, this may be a read error. The CDR3 sequence: CASSDPGRGSSPLHF. The CDR3 bases are TGTGCCAGCAGTGACCCGGGCAGGGGAAGTTCACCCCTCCACTTT. The chain is built from TRBV2 and TRBJ1-6, with D possibly TRBD1 on 6 matching bases. The CDR3 contains 15 residues. V was cut by 3 bases and J by 9 bases, with 15 bases left in between. CDR1 and CDR2 from the germline V gene are SNHLY and FYNNEI.

This clonotype was counted many times. This chain connects TRBV10-1 to TRBJ2-1; 8 nucleotides align to TRBD2. Germline V gene lookup returns CDR1 WNHNN and CDR2 SYGVQD (reference sequence). The trim removed 4 bases at V and 4 bases at J, leaving 3 bases unmatched. The CDR3 spans 14 residues. The CDR3 nucleotides read TGCGCCAGCAGTGGTAGCGGGGTTTACAATGAGCAGTTCTTC. The encoded protein is CASSGSGVYNEQFF.

At least ten counts were recorded for this clonotype. The rearrangement uses TRBV9 and TRBJ2-1; 12 nucleotides align to TRBD2. Per the germline V gene, CDR1 is SGDLS and CDR2 is YYNGEE. The V gene end was trimmed by 2 bases and the J gene end by 3 bases; junction bases not matched to a gene: 3. This CDR3 region has 16 residues. CDR3 sequence reads: CASSVLAGGGYNEQFF. In DNA form, the CDR3 reads TGTGCCAGCAGCGTGCTAGCGGGGGGGGGCTACAATGAGCAGTTCTTC.

The count of this clonotype is one. This chain links TRBV20-1 with TRBJ2-7; D call uncertain. The germline CDR1 and CDR2 sequences are DFQATT and SNEGSKA (reference sequence). The CDR3 contains 16 residues. V was shortened by 6 bases and J by 7 bases, with 28 bases between the two germline ends. In DNA, the CDR3 is TGCAGTGCCCGAGATCCTGCCGCGGCATCGTATGGTGAGCAGTACTTC. It yields the protein CSARDPAAASYGEQYF.

This clonotype was detected many times. The chain carries TRBV30 and TRBJ2-5; maybe TRBD2 (5 bases). This CDR3 comprises 15 residues. The germline V gene encodes CDR1 GTSNPN and CDR2 SVGIG (reference sequence). Deletions cut 2 bases from V and 1 base from J, with 14 bases between. The chain's CDR3 is CAWSKLRGFQETQYF. The DNA of the CDR3 is TGTGCCTGGAGTAAGTTACGGGGATTCCAAGAGACCCAGTACTTC.

In its sample, this clonotype was seen many times. V usage is TRBV28 and J usage is TRBJ1-6; 9 nucleotides align to TRBD1. CDR3 length equals 14 residues. V gave up 8 bases and J gave up 7 bases; unmatched junction bases: 6. The germline CDR1 and CDR2 sequences are MDHEN and SYDVKM. The CDR3 protein is CASGTGSPNSPLHF. CDR3 coding DNA: TGTGCCAGCGGGACAGGGAGTCCGAATTCACCCCTCCACTTT.

The table lists this clonotype with a few counts. The genes are TRBV19 and TRBJ1-5, with D perhaps matching TRBD1 (6 bases). Germline CDR1 is LNHDA and CDR2 is SQIVND (reference sequence). The CDR3 is made up of 15 amino acids. V lost 11 bases, J lost 6 bases, and 23 bases lay in between. This CDR3 is CAPPPREQGCQPQHF. The CDR3 bases are TGTGCCCCCCCTCCCCGAGAACAGGGTTGTCAGCCCCAGCATTTT. The full variable domain, with the rest looked up from reference TRBV19 and TRBJ1-5, is DGGITQSPKYLFRKEGQNVTLSCEQNLNHDAMYWYRQDPGQGLRLIYYSQIVNDFQKGDIAEGYSVSREKKESFPLTVTSAQKNPTAFYLCAPPPREQGCQPQHFGDGTRLSIL.

This sequence joins TRBV7-2 and TRBJ2-1; TRBD2 agrees at 14 bases. Germline V gene data show CDR1 as SGHTA and CDR2 as FQGNSA. With 6 bases clipped from V and 8 bases from J, the junction kept 9 bases outside the gene matches. This CDR3 contains 16 residues. CDR3 residues: CASSYLGTSGSDEQFF. CDR3 nucleotide sequence: TGTGCCAGCAGTTACCTTGGGACTAGCGGGAGCGATGAGCAGTTCTTC.

The sample holds many counts of this clonotype. V and J are TRBV20-1 and TRBJ1-2; TRBD1 matches at 8 bases. Per germline, CDR1 DFQATT and CDR2 SNEGSKA (reference sequence). J gave up 5 bases and V 0 bases, and 8 bases lay outside the gene matches. This CDR3 has 15 residues. The CDR3 reads CSARDPDRAGYGYTF. The CDR3 DNA sequence: TGCAGTGCTAGAGATCCGGACAGGGCGGGTTATGGCTACACCTTC.

The table lists this clonotype with many counts. The rearrangement links TRBV5-1 to TRBJ2-7; 8 bases line up with TRBD2. The CDR3 sequence is 13 residues long. J was trimmed by 3 bases and V by 4 bases; bases with no gene match: 3. Per the germline V gene, CDR1 is SGHRS and CDR2 is YFSETQ. The CDR3 nucleotides read TGCGCCAGCAGCGAGACTAGCGACTACGAGCAGTACTTC. Its translation: CASSETSDYEQYF.

This clonotype was detected only a few times. The gene calls are TRBV20-1 and TRBJ2-1; D is unclear. V was trimmed by 1 base and J by 8 bases, leaving 15 bases between them. The germline gives CDR1 DFQATT, CDR2 SNEGSKA (reference sequence). The CDR3 is 14 residues long. The CDR3 reads CSARGPGVPHEQFF. Written as DNA, the CDR3 is TGCAGTGCTAGAGGTCCAGGTGTTCCGCATGAGCAGTTCTTC.

A single count supports this clonotype. CDR3: CASSQRGARGETQYF. The CDR3 nucleotides are TGCGCCAGCAGCCAAAGGGGCGCGAGAGGAGAGACCCAGTACTTC. This chain uses TRBV4-3 with TRBJ2-5, with TRBD1 as a possible D gene (5 bases). Deletions cut 2 bases from V and 4 bases from J, with 14 bases between. The V gene's germline CDR1 is LGHNA and CDR2 YSLEER. The CDR3 is 15 amino acids.